This T cell receptor (beta chain) was identified during a study of vaccination and CD4 T cells after COVID-19. The assay that was used to sequence DNA from cultured CD4+ T cells was the Oncomine TCR Beta short-read assay. Each CDR3 protein gets one entry after TCRdb re-called the PCR reads with MiXCR. The sample holds roughly 7,200 distinct CDR3 sequences, 25% seen once. In regard to this clonotype: Its antigen remains unknown.

Treatment here: 10-day PBMC culture with coronavirus spike peptide pools or control peptides (ViraFEST assay). The CDR3 runs to 15 residues. The ends were cut back, 5 bases at V and 1 base at J, with 15 bases in the middle. CDR1 and CDR2 (germline): DFQATT, SNEGSKA (reference sequence). This TCR derives from a human donor who had recovered from COVID-19. The chain combines TRBV20-1 with TRBJ1-3, with TRBD1 as a possible D gene (5 bases). This sample comprised CD4+ T cells from blood, cultured in vitro, obtained after SARS-CoV-2 vaccination. The CDR3 here is CSAPDYRLSGNTIYF. CDR3 nucleotide sequence: TGCAGTGCTCCCGATTACAGGCTTTCTGGAAACACCATATATTTT.